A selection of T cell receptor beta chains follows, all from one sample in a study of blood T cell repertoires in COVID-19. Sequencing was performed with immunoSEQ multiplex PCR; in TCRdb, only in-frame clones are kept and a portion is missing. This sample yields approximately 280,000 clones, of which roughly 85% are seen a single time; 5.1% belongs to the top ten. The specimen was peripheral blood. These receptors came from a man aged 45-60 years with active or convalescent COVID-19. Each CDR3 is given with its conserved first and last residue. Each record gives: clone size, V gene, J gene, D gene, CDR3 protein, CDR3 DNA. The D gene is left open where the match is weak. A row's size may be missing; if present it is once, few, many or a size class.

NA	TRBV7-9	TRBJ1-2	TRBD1	CASSLALGQVGYGYTF	TGTGCCAGCAGCTTAGCTTTGGGACAGGTCGGCTATGGCTACACCTTC
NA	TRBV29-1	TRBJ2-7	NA	CSVDLVGGQQYF	TGCAGCGTTGATCTGGTCGGGGGACAGCAGTACTTC
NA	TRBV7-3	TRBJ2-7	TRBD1	CASSTIPTGLPYEQYF	TGTGCCAGCAGCACCATACCGACAGGGCTCCCTTACGAGCAGTACTTC
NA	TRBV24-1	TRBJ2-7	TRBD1	CATSDPGQRRQYF	TGTGCCACCAGTGATCCGGGACAGCGGAGACAGTACTTC
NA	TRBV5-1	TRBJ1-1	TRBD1	CASSLVVGQATEAFF	TGCGCCAGCAGCTTGGTGGTGGGACAGGCCACTGAAGCTTTCTTT
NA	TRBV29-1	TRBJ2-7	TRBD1	CSASTGTGGFEQYF	TGCAGCGCTAGCACCGGGACAGGGGGCTTCGAGCAGTACTTC
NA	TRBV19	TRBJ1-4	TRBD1	CASSAAGTADEKLFF	TGTGCCAGTAGTGCGGCCGGGACAGCCGATGAAAAACTGTTTTTT
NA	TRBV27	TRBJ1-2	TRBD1	CASSFRDRSYGYTF	TGTGCCAGCAGTTTCCGGGACAGGTCCTATGGCTACACCTTC
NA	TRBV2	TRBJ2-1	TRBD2	CARGTGYTSGRAGNEQFF	TGTGCCAGGGGTACAGGGTATACTAGCGGGAGGGCGGGGAATGAGCAGTTCTTC
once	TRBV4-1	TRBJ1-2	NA	CASSPPGSGDNYGYTF	TGCGCCAGCAGCCCCCCGGGAAGCGGAGACAACTATGGCTACACCTTC
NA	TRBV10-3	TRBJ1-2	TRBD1	CASGQGVYGYTF	TGTGCCTCCGGACAGGGGGTCTATGGCTACACCTTC
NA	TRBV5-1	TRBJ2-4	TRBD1	CASGTGTGALLAKNIQYF	TGCGCCAGCGGCACCGGGACAGGGGCACTATTAGCCAAAAACATTCAGTACTTC
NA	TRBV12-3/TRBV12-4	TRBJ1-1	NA	CASRYDGRAFF	TGTGCCAGCAGATACGACGGGAGGGCTTTCTTT
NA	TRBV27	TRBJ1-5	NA	CASSSTGLLTRSNQPQHF	TGTGCCAGCAGTTCCACGGGACTCCTTACCCGGAGCAATCAGCCCCAGCATTTT
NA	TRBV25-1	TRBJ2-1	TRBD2	CASSEAAGGESDEQFF	TGTGCCAGCAGTGAAGCAGCGGGAGGGGAGAGCGATGAGCAGTTCTTC
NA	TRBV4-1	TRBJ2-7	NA	CASSQRFDDEQYF	TGCGCCAGCAGCCAGAGGTTCGACGACGAGCAGTACTTC
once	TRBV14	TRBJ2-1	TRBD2	CASSQRTSGMGEQFF	TGTGCCAGCAGCCAAAGGACTAGCGGGATGGGAGAGCAGTTCTTC
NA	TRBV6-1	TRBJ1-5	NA	CASSEVRKDQPQHF	TGTGCCAGCAGTGAAGTGAGGAAGGATCAGCCCCAGCATTTT
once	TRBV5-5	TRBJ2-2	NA	CASTLGAVTGELFF	TGTGCCAGCACCTTAGGGGCGGTCACCGGGGAGCTGTTTTTT
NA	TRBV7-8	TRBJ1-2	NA	CASSLSRVDGYTF	TGTGCCAGCAGCTTATCCAGGGTGGATGGCTACACCTTC
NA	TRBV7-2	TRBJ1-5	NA	CASSSQAASNQPQHF	TGTGCCAGCAGCTCACAGGCCGCTAGCAATCAGCCCCAGCATTTT
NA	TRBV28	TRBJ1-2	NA	CASSPGRASGYGYTF	TGTGCCAGCAGTCCTGGGAGGGCCTCGGGCTATGGCTACACCTTC